This TCR beta chain was recovered during a study of T cells after posttransplantation cyclophosphamide. Study outcomes and limitations: Donor CD8+ memory clones often dominated recipient blood repertoires at later times. Blood and skin or GI T cell repertoires showed limited TRB overlap.

Points on this clone: Its antigen is undetermined.

The method was immunoSEQ multiplex PCR; TCRdb's version includes in-frame clones alone and lacks a portion of them. This table holds approximately 45,000 clones, roughly nine tenths found once. Germline CDR1 is MNHNS and CDR2 is SASEGT. J lost 1 base, V lost 7 bases, and 4 bases had no gene match. CDR3 size: 13 residues. Sequenced material: PBMCs. This sequence joins TRBV6-1 and TRBJ2-7; 7 positions match TRBD1. The TCR comes from a woman in her 50s in good health and a related stem cell transplant donor. The CDR3 coding sequence is TGTGCCAGCATTCGACAGGGTTCCTACGAGCAGTACTTC. As protein: CASIRQGSYEQYF.